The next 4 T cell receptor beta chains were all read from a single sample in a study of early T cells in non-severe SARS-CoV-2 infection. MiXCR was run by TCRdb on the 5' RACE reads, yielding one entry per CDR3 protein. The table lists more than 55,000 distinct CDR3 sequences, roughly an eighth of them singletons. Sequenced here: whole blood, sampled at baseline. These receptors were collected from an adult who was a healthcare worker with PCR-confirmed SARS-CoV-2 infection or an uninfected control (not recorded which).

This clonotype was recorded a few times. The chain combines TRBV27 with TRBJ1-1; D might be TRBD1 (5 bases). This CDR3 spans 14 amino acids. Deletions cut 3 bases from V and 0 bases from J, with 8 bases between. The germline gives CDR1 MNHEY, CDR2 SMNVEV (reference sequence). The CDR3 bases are TGTGCCAGCAGTTTGTGGGGGGTGAACACTGAAGCTTTCTTT. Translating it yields CASSLWGVNTEAFF.

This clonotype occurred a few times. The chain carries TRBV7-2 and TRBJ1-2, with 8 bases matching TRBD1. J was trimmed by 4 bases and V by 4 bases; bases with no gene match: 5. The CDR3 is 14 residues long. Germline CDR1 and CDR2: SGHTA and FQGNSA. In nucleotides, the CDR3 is TGTGCCAGCAGCTCCCAACAGGGGGGCTATGGCTACACCTTC. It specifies CASSSQQGGYGYTF.

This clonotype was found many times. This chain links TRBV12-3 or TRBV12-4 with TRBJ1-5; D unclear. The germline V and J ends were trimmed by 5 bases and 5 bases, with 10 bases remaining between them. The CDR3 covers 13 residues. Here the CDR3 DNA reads TGTGCCAGCAGTCGGACCTGGGATCAGCCCCAGCATTTT. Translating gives CASSRTWDQPQHF.

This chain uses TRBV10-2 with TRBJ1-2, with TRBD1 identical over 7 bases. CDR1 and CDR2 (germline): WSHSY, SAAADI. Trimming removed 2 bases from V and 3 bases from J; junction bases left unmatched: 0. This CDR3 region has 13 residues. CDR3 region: CASSERGHYGYTF. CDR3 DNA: TGCGCCAGCAGTGAGAGGGGGCACTATGGCTACACCTTC.